This entry lists 25 T cell receptor beta chains sequenced from one sample in a study of T cells in Graves' hyperthyroidism and ophthalmopathy. Regions amplified from RNA transcripts were the TCR beta CDR3 regions. First-round RT-PCR targeting the TCR CDR3 was performed with the HTBI primer set. TCRdb called the multiplex PCR reads again in MiXCR, with one record for every CDR3 protein. The sample records under 350,000 distinct CDR3 sequences, 15% to 20% being singletons. Source material: blood. The receptor source for this set is a woman aged 50 to 65 with Graves' hyperthyroidism.

In this sample, this clonotype turned up many times. This rearrangement joins TRBV30 to TRBJ2-1, with 11 positions matching TRBD2. The CDR3 extends over 13 amino acids. V gave up 5 bases and J gave up 11 bases; unmatched junction bases: 8. Per germline, CDR1 GTSNPN and CDR2 SVGIG (reference sequence). CDR3 residues: CAWAPGLAEQQFF. CDR3 coding DNA: TGTGCCTGGGCCCCGGGACTAGCGGAGCAGCAGTTCTTC.

The J gene is TRBJ2-5, the V gene TRBV6-1; 9 bases are a match to TRBD1. In germline, CDR1 is MNHNS, CDR2 SASEGT. V lost 6 bases to trimming and J lost 5 bases; unmatched junction nucleotides: 7. The CDR3 is 14 amino acids. CDR3 sequence reads: CASSRDRDGETQYF. The CDR3 DNA reads as TGTGCCAGCAGCCGGGACAGGGACGGCGAGACCCAGTACTTC.

At least ten counts were recorded for this clonotype. The rearrangement uses TRBV5-1 and TRBJ1-1; a possible D gene is TRBD1 (6 bases). The V gene's germline CDR1 is SGHRS and CDR2 YFSETQ. CDR3 size: 13 residues. V lost 4 bases to trimming and J lost 13 bases, with 20 bases between them. The CDR3 loop reads CASSQPDRWGVFF. In DNA, the CDR3 is TGCGCCAGCAGCCAGCCCGACAGGTGGGGAGTTTTCTTT.

This clonotype was seen more than once but under ten times. The chain has TRBV19 and TRBJ1-1; perhaps TRBD1 as D (5 bases). V lost 7 bases and J lost 0, with 12 bases in between. Germline CDR1 and CDR2: LNHDA and SQIVND (reference sequence). CDR3 length equals 14 residues. The chain's CDR3 is CASTAGTVNTEAFF. The CDR3 nucleotides read TGTGCCAGTACCGCCGGGACGGTGAACACTGAAGCTTTCTTT.

The J gene is TRBJ2-3, the V gene TRBV11-2; D ambiguous. The CDR3 covers 14 residues. V was trimmed by 2 bases and J by 2 bases, leaving 8 bases between them. Per germline, CDR1 SGHAT and CDR2 FQNNGV. The CDR3 DNA reads as TGTGCCAGCAGCTTAAGACTGACCACAGATACGCAGTATTTT. Translating gives CASSLRLTTDTQYF.

This clonotype was seen many times. V gene TRBV30 combines with J gene TRBJ1-1, with 7 bases aligning to TRBD1. CDR3 length equals 13 residues. Unmatched junction bases numbered 9, after V lost 7 bases and J lost 4 bases. Looked up from germline, CDR1 is GTSNPN and CDR2 is SVGIG (reference sequence). CDR3 coding DNA: TGTGCCTTCGACAGGGTGCGAGGCACTGAAGCTTTCTTT. It encodes CAFDRVRGTEAFF.

This clonotype was recorded at least ten times. V gene TRBV7-8 combines with J gene TRBJ1-2; 10 bases align to TRBD1. Germline CDR1 SGHVS, CDR2 FQNEAQ. There are 16 residues in the CDR3. Trimming cost V 5 bases and J 0 bases; bases outside gene matches: 6. The CDR3 loop reads CASSLRDRGANYGYTF. In nucleotides, the CDR3 is TGTGCCAGCAGCCTCCGGGACAGGGGAGCTAACTATGGCTACACCTTC.

This clonotype was detected many times. The chain employs TRBV11-2 and TRBJ2-3; D may be TRBD1 (6 bases). The germline V gene encodes CDR1 SGHAT and CDR2 FQNNGV. This CDR3 comprises 15 residues. The V end lost 5 bases, the J end lost 0 bases, and 12 bases lay between the germline ends. The CDR3 reads CASSPGTSSTDTQYF. The CDR3 DNA sequence: TGTGCCAGCAGCCCAGGGACATCCAGCACAGATACGCAGTATTTT. Looking up the rest from reference TRBV11-2 and TRBJ2-3 gives the full variable domain: EAGVAQSPRYKIIEKRQSVAFWCNPISGHATLYWYQQILGQGPKLLIQFQNNGVVDDSQLPKDRFSAERLKGVDSTLKIQPAKLEDSAVYLCASSPGTSSTDTQYFGPGTRLTVL.

This clonotype has ten or more counts. The genes are TRBV5-1 and TRBJ2-3, with 10 positions matching TRBD1. CDR3 size: 17 residues. V shed 7 bases and J 3 bases; nucleotides not matched to a gene: 14. Per the germline V gene, CDR1 is SGHRS and CDR2 is YFSETQ. In DNA, the CDR3 is TGCGCCAGCTCTGCAGCTGGCCGGGACAGGGGTACAGATACGCAGTATTTT. As protein: CASSAAGRDRGTDTQYF. The complete variable domain, with remaining parts taken from reference TRBV5-1 and TRBJ2-3, reads KAGVTQTPRYLIKTRGQQVTLSCSPISGHRSVSWYQQTPGQGLQFLFEYFSETQRNKGNFPGRFSGRQFSNSRSEMNVSTLELGDSALYLCASSAAGRDRGTDTQYFGPGTRLTVL.

This clonotype showed up just a few times. The chain joins TRBV15 to TRBJ2-1; D assignment may be TRBD1 or TRBD2 (6 bases each). CDR1 and CDR2 from the germline V gene are LNHNV and YYDKDF (reference sequence). The V end lost 0 bases, the J end lost 8 bases, and 14 bases lay between the germline ends. The CDR3 has 15 amino acids. The chain's CDR3 is CATSRDIGGPDEQFF. DNA of the CDR3: TGTGCCACCAGCAGAGACATTGGGGGGCCGGATGAGCAGTTCTTC. Variable domain in full (rest from reference TRBV15 and TRBJ2-1): DAMVIQNPRYQVTQFGKPVTLSCSQTLNHNVMYWYQQKSSQAPKLLFHYYDKDFNNEADTPDNFQSRRPNTSFCFLDIRSPGLGDTAMYLCATSRDIGGPDEQFFGPGTRLTVL.

This clonotype was seen many times. The chain is built from TRBV6-2 or TRBV6-3 and TRBJ2-1; 8 bases map to TRBD1. This CDR3 has 17 residues. The ends lost 0 bases at V and 2 bases at J; junction bases unmatched: 6. Germline V gene data show CDR1 as MNHEY and CDR2 as SVGEGT. The CDR3 DNA is TGTGCCAGCAGTTACTCTCGGACAGGGTGGGCCTACAATGAGCAGTTCTTC. The encoded protein is CASSYSRTGWAYNEQFF.

This clonotype turned up a few times. The chain joins TRBV10-2 to TRBJ1-1; 11 bases agree with TRBD1. The CDR3 spans 14 residues. Germline V gene data show CDR1 as WSHSY and CDR2 as SAAADI. The J segment lost 6 bases and the V segment lost 4 bases, leaving 4 bases of the junction unmatched. The CDR3 DNA reads TGCGCCAGCAGTGGGGACAGGGGGTCCCCTGAAGCTTTCTTT. This translates into CASSGDRGSPEAFF.

The V gene is TRBV5-6, the J gene TRBJ2-7, with unresolved D. CDR1 and CDR2 from the germline V gene are SGHDT and YYEEEE. The V and J ends lost 2 bases and 2 bases respectively, with 14 bases between them. The CDR3 spans 15 residues. The CDR3 loop reads CASSLRGRQTYEQYF. The CDR3 DNA follows: TGTGCCAGCAGCTTACGAGGACGCCAAACCTACGAGCAGTACTTC.

About this clonotype: Given the absence of the conserved phenylalanine or tryptophan at the CDR3 end, a read error is likely. The chain recombines TRBV2 with TRBJ1-2; TRBD1 matches 7 bases. The V gene end was trimmed by 7 bases and the J gene end by 8 bases; junction bases not matched to a gene: 10. The CDR3 sequence is 13 residues long. Germline V lookup: CDR1 SNHLY, CDR2 FYNNEI. DNA of the CDR3: TGTGCCAGCATTACCGACAGGGATAGCGGCTACACCCTC. Amino acids: CASITDRDSGYTL.

J is TRBJ2-3 and V is TRBV5-1; the match to TRBD1 covers 7 bases. V shed 4 bases, J shed 2 bases, and the junction held 7 bases outside the gene matches. Germline CDR1 reads SGHRS; CDR2 reads YFSETQ. The CDR3 is 15 residues long. As DNA, the CDR3 is TGCGCCAGCAGCCTGACAGGGTCTGTCACAGATACGCAGTATTTT. This gives the protein CASSLTGSVTDTQYF.

This clonotype was seen only a few times. The rearrangement uses TRBV6-1 and TRBJ2-5; 9 nucleotides agree with TRBD2. CDR3 length: 16 amino acids. From germline, CDR1 is MNHNS and CDR2 SASEGT. Germline trimming cut 5 bases from V and 4 bases from J; bases unmatched to any gene: 11. In DNA, the CDR3 is TGTGCCAGCAGTCAGGGGTGGCTAGCGGGACGAGAGACCCAGTACTTC. Its protein is CASSQGWLAGRETQYF.

This rearrangement joins TRBV5-1 to TRBJ1-1; perhaps TRBD1 as D (5 bases). V shed 1 base and J shed 1 base, with 8 bases lying between them. The CDR3 length is 14 residues. Germline-derived CDR1 and CDR2 are SGHRS and YFSETQ. CDR3 DNA: TGCGCCAGCAGCTTGTGGGACCCGAACACTGAAGCTTTCTTT. Translation: CASSLWDPNTEAFF.

This clonotype came up a few times. This rearrangement joins TRBV6-1 to TRBJ1-5; TRBD1 agrees at 10 bases. The CDR3 is 16 residues long. Germline-derived CDR1 and CDR2 are MNHNS and SASEGT. V dropped 4 bases and J dropped 7; count of bases not matched to a gene: 10. The CDR3 loop is CASSGRDRGPRQPQHF. The CDR3 coding sequence is TGTGCCAGCAGTGGCCGGGACAGGGGCCCTCGGCAGCCCCAGCATTTT.

This clonotype was picked up a small number of times. This rearrangement joins TRBV11-2 to TRBJ2-7, with 9 nucleotides matching TRBD1. Germline-derived CDR1 and CDR2 are SGHAT and FQNNGV. The V and J ends lost 6 bases and 5 bases, in that order; junction bases with no gene match: 5. The CDR3 runs to 13 residues. The CDR3 region has the DNA TGTGCCAGCAGGACAGGGGGGGCCGACGAGCAGTACTTC. Encoded protein: CASRTGGADEQYF.

The rearrangement links TRBV10-3 to TRBJ1-3; TRBD1 is a possible D gene (5 bases). The CDR3 is made up of 15 amino acids. Per the germline V gene, CDR1 is ENHRY and CDR2 is SYGVKD. Trimming left V 4 bases short and J 3 bases short, with 13 bases between. CDR3 loop: CAISGVPGFGNTIYF. CDR3 coding DNA: TGTGCCATCAGTGGGGTACCAGGGTTTGGAAACACCATATATTTT.

Many counts were recorded for this clonotype. The chain joins TRBV5-1 to TRBJ2-1; no clear D. The CDR3 runs to 11 residues. Germline CDR1 SGHRS, CDR2 YFSETQ. The V gene lost 3 bases and the J gene lost 5 bases, with 3 bases spanning the gap. The CDR3 DNA reads as TGCGCCAGCAGCTGGGACAATGAGCAGTTCTTC. It translates to CASSWDNEQFF.

This clonotype was observed at least ten times. The chain joins TRBV7-9 to TRBJ1-1; 10 bases line up with TRBD1. CDR3 length: 17 amino acids. The V gene end was trimmed by 3 bases and the J gene end by 1 base; junction bases not matched to a gene: 8. CDR1 and CDR2 (germline): SEHNR, FQNEAQ (reference sequence). The CDR3 DNA reads TGTGCCAGCAGCTTGGGCGGGACAGGGGCTTCGAACACTGAAGCTTTCTTT. It encodes CASSLGGTGASNTEAFF.

This clonotype appeared a few times. V and J are TRBV5-1 and TRBJ2-1; possibly TRBD1 for D (7 bases). Germline V gives CDR1 SGHRS, CDR2 YFSETQ. V lost 5 bases and J lost 6, with 18 bases in between. This CDR3 spans 15 amino acids. The CDR3 loop reads CASRSQGGKLNEQFF. In DNA form, the CDR3 reads TGCGCCAGCAGATCGCAGGGGGGCAAACTCAATGAGCAGTTCTTC.

The chain links TRBV7-9 to TRBJ2-3, with a possible D match to TRBD2 (5 bases). CDR1 and CDR2 from the germline V gene are SEHNR and FQNEAQ (reference sequence). The V end was cut by 4 bases, the J end by 4 bases, with 6 bases between. The CDR3 is 12 amino acids. CDR3 bases: TGTGCCAGCAGCTACGGGGCAGATACGCAGTATTTT. Residues: CASSYGADTQYF.

This sequence joins TRBV19 and TRBJ1-5; 9 nucleotides align to TRBD1. With 3 bases clipped from V and 5 bases from J, the junction kept 8 bases outside the gene matches. The CDR3 sequence is 16 residues long. Germline V CDR1 and CDR2: LNHDA, SQIVND (reference sequence). The CDR3: CASSMVLGQGHQPQHF. CDR3 in DNA: TGTGCCAGTAGTATGGTTTTGGGACAGGGACATCAGCCCCAGCATTTT.